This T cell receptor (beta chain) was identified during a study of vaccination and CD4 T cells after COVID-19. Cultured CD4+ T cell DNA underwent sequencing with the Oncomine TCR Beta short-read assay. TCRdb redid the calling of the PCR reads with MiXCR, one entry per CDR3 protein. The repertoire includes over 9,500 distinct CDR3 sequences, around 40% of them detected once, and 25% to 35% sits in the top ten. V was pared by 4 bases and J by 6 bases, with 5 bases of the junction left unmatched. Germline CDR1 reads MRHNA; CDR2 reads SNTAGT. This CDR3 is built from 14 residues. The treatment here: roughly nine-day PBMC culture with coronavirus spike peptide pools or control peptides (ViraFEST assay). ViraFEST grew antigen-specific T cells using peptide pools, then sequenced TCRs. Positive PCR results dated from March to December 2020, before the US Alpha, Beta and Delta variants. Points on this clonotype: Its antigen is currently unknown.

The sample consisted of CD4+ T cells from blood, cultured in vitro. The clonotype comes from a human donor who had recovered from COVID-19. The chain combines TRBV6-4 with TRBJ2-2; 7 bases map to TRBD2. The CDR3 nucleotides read TGTGCCAGCAGTGTCACTAGCGAAGCCGGGGAGCTGTTTTTT. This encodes CASSVTSEAGELFF.